A selection of T cell receptor beta chains follows, all from one sample in a study of OX40 agonist ivuxolimab in advanced cancers. Generated by immunoSEQ multiplex PCR, the TCRdb table keeps only in-frame clones and is missing some. This sample has around 95,000 clones, with roughly 90% found just once. The input for sequencing was CD4+ or CD8+ T cells sorted from blood, taken in a trial of the OX40 agonist ivuxolimab. The receptors originated from an adult with an advanced solid tumor such as melanoma, head and neck, liver or kidney cancer. Each CDR3 is given with its conserved first and last residue. A D gene is named only where the DNA matches it firmly. The listing skips clone size in some rows; elsewhere it reads once, few, many or a size class.

TRBJ1-4 TRBV10-2 . . CASRTQGEKLFF TGCGCCAGCAGGACCCAGGGAGAAAAACTGTTTTTT
TRBJ2-7 TRBV21-1 once . CASSTAGGRYEQYF TGTGCCAGCAGCACCGCCGGGGGTCGCTACGAGCAGTACTTC
TRBJ2-5 TRBV18 . TRBD1 CASSPLAGGYQETQYF TGTGCCAGCTCACCCTTGGCAGGGGGATACCAAGAGACCCAGTACTTC
TRBJ1-2 TRBV6-5 . . CASSYGNGYTF TGTGCCAGCAGTTACGGGAATGGCTACACCTTC
TRBJ2-1 TRBV28 . . CASSLWNVQGGRGVDEQFF TGTGCCAGCAGTTTATGGAACGTGCAGGGTGGCAGGGGGGTTGATGAGCAGTTCTTC
TRBJ1-2 TRBV30 few . CAWSRYGYTF TGTGCCTGGAGCCGCTATGGCTACACCTTC
TRBJ2-7 TRBV27 few TRBD1 CASSLSGDRTLAQYF TGTGCCAGCAGTTTATCGGGGGACAGAACCTTGGCGCAGTACTTC
TRBJ2-1 TRBV21-1 once . CASTLLARPLLLRHEQFF TGTGCCAGCACTCTACTAGCGCGCCCACTCCTCCTCCGCCATGAGCAGTTCTTC
TRBJ2-7 TRBV6-6 . TRBD1 CATGTGIEKQYF TGTGCCACCGGGACAGGGATCGAAAAGCAGTACTTC
TRBJ2-7 TRBV28 . TRBD2 CASSTWTSGKYEQYF TGTGCCAGCAGTACTTGGACTAGCGGCAAATACGAGCAGTACTTC